The 5 T cell receptor beta chains below were found in one sample sequenced in a study of T cells after posttransplantation cyclophosphamide. Data came from immunoSEQ multiplex PCR; TCRdb stores just in-frame clones and leaves some out. The sample records approximately 5,400 clones, 85% to 95% being singletons. The sequencing sample was made of CD4+ T cells sorted from bone marrow. These receptors all stem from an older woman in good health, CMV-negative, and a related stem cell transplant donor.

CDR3 bases: TGCGCCAGCAGCCCAATACAGAGTTTGAACACTGAAGCTTTCTTT. Translating it yields CASSPIQSLNTEAFF. This chain connects TRBV5-1 to TRBJ1-1; D remains ambiguous. The CDR3 is 15 residues long. The V end lost 4 bases, the J end lost 0 bases, and 13 bases lay between the germline ends. Per the germline V gene, CDR1 is SGHRS and CDR2 is YFSETQ.

The chain combines TRBV14 with TRBJ2-2; 9 positions match TRBD1. The CDR3 spans 21 residues. Germline CDR1 SGHDN, CDR2 FVKESK. Losses at the gene ends were 0 bases for V and 0 bases for J; bases not matched to a gene: 14. CDR3 bases: TGTGCCAGCAGCCAAGATTTGTTTGGGACAGGGCCGAGATCGAACACCGGGGAGCTGTTTTTT. It codes for CASSQDLFGTGPRSNTGELFF.

The chain employs TRBV19 and TRBJ2-1; the match to TRBD1 covers 8 bases. This CDR3 has 14 amino acids. Germline V lookup: CDR1 LNHDA, CDR2 SQIVND (reference sequence). The ends lost 5 bases at V and 5 bases at J; junction bases unmatched: 5. The CDR3 sequence is CASSWTGQNNEQFF. CDR3 sequence (DNA): TGTGCCAGTAGTTGGACAGGGCAAAACAATGAGCAGTTCTTC.

The chain carries TRBV11-1 and TRBJ2-1, with D possibly matching TRBD1 (5 bases). CDR3 length equals 16 residues. The germline V and J ends were trimmed by 0 bases and 10 bases, with 19 bases remaining between them. CDR1 is SGHAT and CDR2 is FQDESV in the germline V gene (reference sequence). CDR3 residues: CASSLARAGMGSEQFF. In nucleotides, the CDR3 is TGTGCCAGCAGCTTAGCCCGGGCAGGGATGGGCTCCGAGCAGTTCTTC.

V is TRBV10-3 and J is TRBJ1-1; unclear D gene. V lost 4 bases, J lost 2 bases, and 5 bases lay in between. The CDR3 totals 12 residues. Germline V CDR1 and CDR2: ENHRY, SYGVKD. CDR3 DNA sequence: TGTGCCATCAGTGTGGCAAACACTGAAGCTTTCTTT. This encodes CAISVANTEAFF.